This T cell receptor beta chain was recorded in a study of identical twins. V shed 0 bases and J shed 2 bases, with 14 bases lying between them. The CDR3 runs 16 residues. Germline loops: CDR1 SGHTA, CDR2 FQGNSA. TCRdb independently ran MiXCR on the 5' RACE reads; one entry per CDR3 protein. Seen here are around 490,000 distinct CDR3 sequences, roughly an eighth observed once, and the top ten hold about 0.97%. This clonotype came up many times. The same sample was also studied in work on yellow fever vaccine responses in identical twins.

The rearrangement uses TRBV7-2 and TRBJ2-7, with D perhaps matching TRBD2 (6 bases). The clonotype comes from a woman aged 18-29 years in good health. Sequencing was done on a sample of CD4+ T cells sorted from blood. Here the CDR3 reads CASSLASSGAPYEQYF. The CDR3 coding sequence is TGTGCCAGCAGCTTAGCGAGTAGCGGAGCCCCCTACGAGCAGTACTTC.